The clone carrying this T cell receptor beta chain was counted only a few times. Its target is unknown. The record originates from a study of T-cell reconstitution after alpha-beta-depleted transplantation in children. Construction of the TCRbeta library involved unique molecular identifiers. MiXCR, applied by TCRdb to the PCR reads, yields one record per CDR3 protein. The sample holds hundreds of thousands of distinct CDR3 sequences, around 15% seen once. This CDR3 spans 17 amino acids. The ends were cut back, 0 bases at V and 3 bases at J, with 15 bases in the middle. Germline V gene data show CDR1 as SGHKS and CDR2 as YYEKEE (reference sequence). Study-level findings and limits: From newly produced T cells came most of the T-cell counts and diversity one year after transplant. By about two months after transplant, alpha-beta T cells reportedly arose from several hundred graft clones that had expanded.

The sequence derives from a boy under three years old who had a stem cell transplant for Wiskott-Aldrich syndrome, so the T cells may come from the graft donor. V and J are TRBV5-5 and TRBJ2-2; D might be TRBD1 (6 bases). The starting material was PBMCs, mostly from graft donor cells, obtained 360 days after TCRalphabeta/CD19-depleted stem cell transplant. This chain's CDR3 is CASSLEGLPGDTGELFF. Written as DNA, the CDR3 is TGTGCCAGCAGCTTGGAAGGGCTTCCAGGGGACACCGGGGAGCTGTTTTTT.